These 3 T cell receptor beta chains were all obtained from the same sample, sequenced in a study of T cell responses to AZD1222 COVID-19 vaccine. This table comes from immunoSEQ multiplex PCR, and its TCRdb copy is limited to in-frame clones, with some not included. The sample holds tens of thousands of clones, 80% to 95% seen once. The sequenced sample was peripheral blood, obtained 28 days after the second AZD1222 dose. These receptors came from an adult who received the AZD1222 COVID-19 vaccine.

This rearrangement joins TRBV2 to TRBJ1-4, with a weak D call TRBD1 (6 bases). Germline V gene data show CDR1 as SNHLY and CDR2 as FYNNEI. The length of the CDR3 is 15 residues. The V end lost 10 bases, the J end lost 0 bases, and 15 bases lay between the germline ends. CDR3 sequence: CATQGRLATNEKLFF. The CDR3 bases are TGTGCCACCCAGGGGAGACTCGCAACTAATGAAAAACTGTTTTTT.

The chain joins TRBV11-2 to TRBJ2-7; possibly TRBD2 for D (5 bases). Germline CDR1 and CDR2: SGHAT and FQNNGV. The V and J ends lost 0 bases and 0 bases respectively, with 9 bases between them. The CDR3 is made up of 15 amino acids. The CDR3 nucleotides are TGTGCCAGCAGCTTAGAACCGGGAATCTCCTACGAGCAGTACTTC. Translating it yields CASSLEPGISYEQYF.

The chain combines TRBV6-5 with TRBJ1-2, with D possibly TRBD1 on 5 matching bases. Germline V gives CDR1 MNHEY, CDR2 SVGAGI. Trimming removed 4 bases at V and 4 bases at J, with 10 bases between. The CDR3 consists of 13 residues. CDR3 nucleotide sequence: TGTGCCAGCAGTTTTAGGGGCTCCTATGGCTACACCTTC. It is translated as CASSFRGSYGYTF.